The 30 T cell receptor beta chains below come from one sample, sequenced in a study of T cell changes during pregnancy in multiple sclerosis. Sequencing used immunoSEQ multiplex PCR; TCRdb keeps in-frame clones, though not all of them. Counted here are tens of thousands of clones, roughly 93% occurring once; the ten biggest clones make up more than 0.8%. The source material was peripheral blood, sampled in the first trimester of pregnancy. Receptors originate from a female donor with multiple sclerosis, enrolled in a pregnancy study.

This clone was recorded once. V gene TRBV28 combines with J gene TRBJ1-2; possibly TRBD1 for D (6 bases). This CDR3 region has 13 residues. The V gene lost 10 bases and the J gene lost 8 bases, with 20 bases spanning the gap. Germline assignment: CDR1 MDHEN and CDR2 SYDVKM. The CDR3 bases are TGTGCCATTAACCCGGGGGGGCGGGACGGCTACACCTTC. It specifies CAINPGGRDGYTF.

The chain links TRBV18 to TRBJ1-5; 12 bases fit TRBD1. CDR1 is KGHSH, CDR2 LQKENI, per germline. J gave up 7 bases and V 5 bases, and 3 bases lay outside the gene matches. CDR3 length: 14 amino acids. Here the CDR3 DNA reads TGTGCCAGCTCATCGGGACAGGGGGCGCAGCCCCAGCATTTT. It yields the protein CASSSGQGAQPQHF.

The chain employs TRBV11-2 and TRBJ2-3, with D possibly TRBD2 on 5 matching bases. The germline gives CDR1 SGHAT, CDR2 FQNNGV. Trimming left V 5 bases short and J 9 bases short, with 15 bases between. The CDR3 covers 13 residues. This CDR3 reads CASSPVATGTQYF. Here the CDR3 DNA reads TGTGCCAGCAGCCCTGTGGCGACGGGGACGCAGTATTTT.

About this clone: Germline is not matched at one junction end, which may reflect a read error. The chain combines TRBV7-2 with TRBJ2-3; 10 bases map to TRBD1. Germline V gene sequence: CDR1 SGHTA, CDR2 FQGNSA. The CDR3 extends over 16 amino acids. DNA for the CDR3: TGTGCCAGCAGCCTCCGACAGGGGGCAGTGACAGGTACGCAGTATTTT. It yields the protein CASSLRQGAVTGTQYF.

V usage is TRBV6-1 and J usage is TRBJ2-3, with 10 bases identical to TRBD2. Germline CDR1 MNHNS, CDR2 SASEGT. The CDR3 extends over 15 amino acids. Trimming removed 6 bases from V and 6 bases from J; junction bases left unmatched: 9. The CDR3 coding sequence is TGTGCCAGCAGCGTTCTAGCGGGAGAGTCGGATACGCAGTATTTT. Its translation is CASSVLAGESDTQYF.

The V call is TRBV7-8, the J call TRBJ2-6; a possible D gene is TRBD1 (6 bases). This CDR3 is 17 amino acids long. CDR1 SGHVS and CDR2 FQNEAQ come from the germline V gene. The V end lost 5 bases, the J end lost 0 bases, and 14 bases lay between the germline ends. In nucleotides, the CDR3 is TGTGCCAGCAGCCACAGACAGGCCCTCTCTGGGGCCAACGTCCTGACTTTC. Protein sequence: CASSHRQALSGANVLTF.

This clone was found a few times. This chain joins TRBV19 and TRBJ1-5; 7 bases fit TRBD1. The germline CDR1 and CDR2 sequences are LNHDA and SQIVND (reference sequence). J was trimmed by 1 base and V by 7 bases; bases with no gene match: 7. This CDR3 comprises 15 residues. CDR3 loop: CASNHRGASNQPQHF. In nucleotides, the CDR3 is TGTGCCAGTAACCACAGGGGCGCCAGCAATCAGCCCCAGCATTTT. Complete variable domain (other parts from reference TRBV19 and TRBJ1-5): DGGITQSPKYLFRKEGQNVTLSCEQNLNHDAMYWYRQDPGQGLRLIYYSQIVNDFQKGDIAEGYSVSREKKESFPLTVTSAQKNPTAFYLCASNHRGASNQPQHFGDGTRLSIL.

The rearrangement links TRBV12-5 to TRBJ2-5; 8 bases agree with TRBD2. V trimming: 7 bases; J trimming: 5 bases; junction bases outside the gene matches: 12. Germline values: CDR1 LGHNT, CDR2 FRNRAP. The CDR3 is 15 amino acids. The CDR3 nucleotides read TGTGCTAGTGCCACAGGGTCGGGCGGGGGGGAGACCCAGTACTTC. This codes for CASATGSGGGETQYF.

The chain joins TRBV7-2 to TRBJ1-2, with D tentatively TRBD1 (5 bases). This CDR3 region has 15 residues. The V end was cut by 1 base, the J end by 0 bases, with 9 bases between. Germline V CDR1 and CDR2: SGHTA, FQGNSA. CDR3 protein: CASSLETGANYGYTF. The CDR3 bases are TGTGCCAGCAGCTTAGAAACAGGTGCTAACTATGGCTACACCTTC.

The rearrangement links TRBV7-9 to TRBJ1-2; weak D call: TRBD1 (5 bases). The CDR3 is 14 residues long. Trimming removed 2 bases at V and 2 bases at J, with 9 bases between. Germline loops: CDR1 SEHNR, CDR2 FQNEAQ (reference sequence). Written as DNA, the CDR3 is TGTGCCAGCAGCTTACAGGGCATGAACTATGGCTACACCTTC. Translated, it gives CASSLQGMNYGYTF.

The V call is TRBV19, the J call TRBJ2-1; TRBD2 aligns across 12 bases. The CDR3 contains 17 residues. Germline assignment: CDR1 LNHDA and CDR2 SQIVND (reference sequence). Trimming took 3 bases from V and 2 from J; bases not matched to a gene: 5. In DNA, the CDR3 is TGTGCCAGTAGTATTAGACTAGCGGGGGCGACCTACAATGAGCAGTTCTTC. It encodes CASSIRLAGATYNEQFF.

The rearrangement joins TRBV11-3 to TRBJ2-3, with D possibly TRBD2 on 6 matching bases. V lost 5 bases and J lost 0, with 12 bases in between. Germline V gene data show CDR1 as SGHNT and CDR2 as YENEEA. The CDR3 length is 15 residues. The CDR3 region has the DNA TGTGCCAGCAGCCCCCGGGGGTCTAGCACAGATACGCAGTATTTT. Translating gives CASSPRGSSTDTQYF.

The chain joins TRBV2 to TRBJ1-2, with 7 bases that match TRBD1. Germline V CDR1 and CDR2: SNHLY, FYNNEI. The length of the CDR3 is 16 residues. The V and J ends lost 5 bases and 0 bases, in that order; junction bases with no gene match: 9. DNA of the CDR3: TGTGCCAGCAGTCCTCTTAACAGGGGCCCTAACTATGGCTACACCTTC. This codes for CASSPLNRGPNYGYTF.

The CDR3 region has the DNA TGTGCCAGCAGCTTTCAGCGGGGGGGCCTAGAGACCCAGTACTTC. As protein: CASSFQRGGLETQYF. V and J are TRBV7-2 and TRBJ2-5; TRBD2 matches at 10 bases. The length of the CDR3 is 15 residues. Germline V gene lookup returns CDR1 SGHTA and CDR2 FQGNSA. V was pared by 3 bases and J by 4 bases, with 5 bases of the junction left unmatched.

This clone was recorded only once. The CDR3 here is CASSSRTGAGTEAFF. CDR3 bases: TGTGCCAGCAGTTCAAGGACCGGCGCGGGCACTGAAGCTTTCTTT. J is TRBJ1-1 and V is TRBV27; D uncertain. Germline V lookup: CDR1 MNHEY, CDR2 SMNVEV (reference sequence). Trimming took 4 bases from V and 4 from J, leaving 16 bases between them. This CDR3 region has 15 residues.

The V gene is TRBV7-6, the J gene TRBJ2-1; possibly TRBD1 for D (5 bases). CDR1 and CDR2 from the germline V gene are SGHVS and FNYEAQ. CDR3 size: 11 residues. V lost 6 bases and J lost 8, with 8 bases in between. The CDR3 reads CASSKGYEQFF. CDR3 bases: TGTGCCAGCAGTAAGGGGTATGAGCAGTTCTTC.

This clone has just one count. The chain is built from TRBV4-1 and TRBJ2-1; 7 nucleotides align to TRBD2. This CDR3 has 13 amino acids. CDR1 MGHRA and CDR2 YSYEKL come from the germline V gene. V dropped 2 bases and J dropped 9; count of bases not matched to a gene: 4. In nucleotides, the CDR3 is TGCGCCAGCAGCCAAAGGCGGGAGACTGAGCAGTTCTTC. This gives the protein CASSQRRETEQFF.

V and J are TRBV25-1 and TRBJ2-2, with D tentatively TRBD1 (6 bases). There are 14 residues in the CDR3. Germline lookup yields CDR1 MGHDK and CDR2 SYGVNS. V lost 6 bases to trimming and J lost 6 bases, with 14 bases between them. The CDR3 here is CASSQEDSPGELFF. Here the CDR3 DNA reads TGTGCCAGCAGCCAAGAGGACAGCCCCGGGGAGCTGTTTTTT. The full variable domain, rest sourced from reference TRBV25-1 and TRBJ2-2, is EADIYQTPRYLVIGTGKKITLECSQTMGHDKMYWYQQDPGMELHLIHYSYGVNSTEKGDLSSESTVSRIRTEHFPLTLESARPSHTSQYLCASSQEDSPGELFFGEGSRLTVL.

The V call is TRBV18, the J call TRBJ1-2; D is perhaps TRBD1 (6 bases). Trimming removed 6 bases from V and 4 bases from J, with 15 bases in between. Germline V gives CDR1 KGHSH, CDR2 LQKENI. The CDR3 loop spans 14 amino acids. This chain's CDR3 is CASSPGQFLYGYTF. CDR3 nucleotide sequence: TGTGCCAGCTCCCCCGGACAGTTCCTCTATGGCTACACCTTC.

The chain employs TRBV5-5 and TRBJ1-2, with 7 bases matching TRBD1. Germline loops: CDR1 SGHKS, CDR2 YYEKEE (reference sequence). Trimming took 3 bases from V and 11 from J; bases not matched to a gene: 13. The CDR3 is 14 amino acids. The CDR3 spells CASSSETRTGDYTF. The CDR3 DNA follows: TGTGCCAGCAGCTCCGAAACCCGGACAGGAGATTACACCTTC.

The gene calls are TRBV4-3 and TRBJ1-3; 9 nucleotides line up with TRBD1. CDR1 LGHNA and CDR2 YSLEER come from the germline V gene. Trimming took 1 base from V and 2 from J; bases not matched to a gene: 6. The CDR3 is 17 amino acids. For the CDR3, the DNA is TGCGCCAGCAGCCAAGCCCCCGGGACAGGGACTGGAAACACCATATATTTT. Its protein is CASSQAPGTGTGNTIYF.

The CDR3 DNA sequence: TGTGCCAGCAGCTTAGAAACAGGGGGCTCCTACGAGCAGTACTTC. It yields the protein CASSLETGGSYEQYF. The V gene is TRBV7-2, the J gene TRBJ2-7, with 8 bases aligning to TRBD1. The V segment lost 1 base and the J segment 0 bases; nucleotides outside the gene matches: 2. The length of the CDR3 is 15 residues. Germline CDR1 SGHTA, CDR2 FQGNSA.

The CDR3 DNA is TGTGCCAGCAGAATAGGGGGTTTTAGCAATCAGCCCCAGCATTTT. As protein: CASRIGGFSNQPQHF. This chain links TRBV6-1 with TRBJ1-5; D might be TRBD1 (6 bases). Germline V gene sequence: CDR1 MNHNS, CDR2 SASEGT. V gave up 6 bases and J gave up 0 bases, with 12 bases separating them. The CDR3 is 15 amino acids.

The CDR3 is CASSLDNPPNPNTEAFF. As DNA, the CDR3 is TGTGCCAGCAGCTTGGACAATCCACCAAATCCGAACACTGAAGCTTTCTTT. The chain uses TRBV5-4 and TRBJ1-1; D ambiguous. V lost 0 bases and J lost 1, with 16 bases in between. The CDR3 extends over 17 amino acids. CDR1 is SGHNT, CDR2 YYREEE, per germline (reference sequence). Filled out from reference TRBV5-4 and TRBJ1-1, the complete variable domain reads ETGVTQSPTHLIKTRGQQVTLRCSSQSGHNTVSWYQQALGQGPQFIFQYYREEENGRGNFPPRFSGLQFPNYSSELNVNALELDDSALYLCASSLDNPPNPNTEAFFGQGTRLTVV.

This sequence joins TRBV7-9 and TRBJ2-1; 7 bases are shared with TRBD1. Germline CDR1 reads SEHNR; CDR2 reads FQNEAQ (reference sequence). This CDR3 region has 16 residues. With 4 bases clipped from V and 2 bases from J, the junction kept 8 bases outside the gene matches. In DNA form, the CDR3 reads TGTGCCAGCAGCTACCAACACAGGGGCCCCTACAATGAGCAGTTCTTC. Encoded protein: CASSYQHRGPYNEQFF.

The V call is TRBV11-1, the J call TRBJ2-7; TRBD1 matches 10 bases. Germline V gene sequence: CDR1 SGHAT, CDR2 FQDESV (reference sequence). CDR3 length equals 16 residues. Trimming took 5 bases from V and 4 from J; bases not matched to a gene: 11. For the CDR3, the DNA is TGTGCCAGCAGCGCGATCCCTCCGGGACAGGGGTACGAGCAGTACTTC. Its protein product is CASSAIPPGQGYEQYF.

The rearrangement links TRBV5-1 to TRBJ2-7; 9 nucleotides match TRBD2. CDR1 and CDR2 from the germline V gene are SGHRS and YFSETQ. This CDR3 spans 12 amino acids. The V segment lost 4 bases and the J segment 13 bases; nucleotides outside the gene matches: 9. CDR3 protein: CASSPFSGRLYF. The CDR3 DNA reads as TGCGCCAGCAGCCCCTTCAGCGGGAGGCTCTACTTC.

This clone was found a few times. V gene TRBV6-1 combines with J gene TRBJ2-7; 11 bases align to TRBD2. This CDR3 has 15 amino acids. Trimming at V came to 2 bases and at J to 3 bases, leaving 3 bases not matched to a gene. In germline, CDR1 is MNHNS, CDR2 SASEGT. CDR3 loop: CASSETTSGSYEQYF. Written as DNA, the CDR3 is TGTGCCAGCAGTGAAACCACTAGCGGGAGCTACGAGCAGTACTTC.

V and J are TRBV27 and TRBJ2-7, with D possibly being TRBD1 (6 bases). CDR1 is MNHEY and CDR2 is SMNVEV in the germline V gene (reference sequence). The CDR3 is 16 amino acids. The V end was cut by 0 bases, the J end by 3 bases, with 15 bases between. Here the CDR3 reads CASSLSGPSGDYEQYF. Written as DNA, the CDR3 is TGTGCCAGCAGTTTATCCGGGCCATCAGGGGACTACGAGCAGTACTTC.

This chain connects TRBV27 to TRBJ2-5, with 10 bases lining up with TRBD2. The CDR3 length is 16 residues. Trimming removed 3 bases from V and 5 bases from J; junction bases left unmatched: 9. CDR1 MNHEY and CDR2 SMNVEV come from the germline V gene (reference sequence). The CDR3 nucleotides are TGTGCCAGCAGTTTTCGAACTAGCGGGGCCTCCGAGACCCAGTACTTC. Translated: CASSFRTSGASETQYF.